This is a list of T cell receptor beta chains from one sample in a study of beta chain features in type 1 diabetes. Sequenced by immunoSEQ multiplex PCR; TCRdb stores in-frame clones only, minus some. The data hold approximately 250,000 clones, with around 14% observed a single time. Sequenced material: naive CD4+ T cells from blood. The source is a middle-aged woman in good health. The conserved cysteine and the conserved F or W are not part of the CDR3 here. The order of the fields is V gene, CDR3 protein.

V: TRBV19
CDR3: ASSHLAFQTYEQY

V: TRBV5-1
CDR3: ASNAGTEAF

V: TRBV6-1
CDR3: ASSEAPRRQASHD

V: TRBV19
CDR3: ASSIWAGTEAF

V: TRBV5-6
CDR3: ARELSLANLDYEQY

V: TRBV11-2
CDR3: ASTPGGYEQY

V: TRBV5-1
CDR3: ASRQGYHEQY

V: TRBV5-1
CDR3: ASSPGATNEKLF

V: TRBV5-4
CDR3: ASSLASLAGGPNEQY

V: TRBV7-8
CDR3: ASSPPSVEETQY

V: TRBV7-2
CDR3: ASSLFPLGTDTQY

V: TRBV2
CDR3: ASSKLAGGPPDTQY

V: TRBV29-1
CDR3: SAWTGVVTNYGYT

V: TRBV7-9
CDR3: ASSLLRSVGYNEQF

V: TRBV18
CDR3: ASSRDAGGLDEQF

V: TRBV5-4
CDR3: ASSLLRGGAGNEQF

V: TRBV29-1
CDR3: SVNGVYGYT

V: TRBV19
CDR3: ASTQAGGLVTQY

V: TRBV19
CDR3: ASKESGGRIDTQY

V: TRBV7-9
CDR3: ASSDRDSNQPQH

V: TRBV4-1
CDR3: ASSQESSGGYNEQF

V: TRBV28
CDR3: ASSEGVYGYT